The clone carrying this T cell receptor beta chain appeared a few times. Its antigen is unidentified. Trimming shortened V by 6 bases and J by 1 base, and 14 bases separated the two germline ends. The CDR3 runs to 15 residues. These data originate in a study of identical twins. Whole-study results and caveats: Out-of-frame alpha sequences common to twins exhibited an excess of low generation probability.

TCRdb re-derived calls from the 5' RACE reads in MiXCR, one entry per CDR3 protein. The data contain hundreds of thousands of distinct CDR3 sequences, roughly 18% of them singletons. The data were also submitted as part of a second study, on T cells expressing NK-cell markers.

The source is a woman under 30 in good health. The gene calls are TRBV12-3 or TRBV12-4 and TRBJ2-3; weak D call: TRBD2 (6 bases). The specimen sequenced was PBMCs. The chain's CDR3 is CASSGRPWGTDTQYF. The CDR3 DNA reads TGTGCCAGCAGCGGGAGACCGTGGGGCACAGATACGCAGTATTTT.